Listed below are T cell receptor beta chains from one sample, sequenced in a study of blood T cell repertoires in COVID-19. Clones were read by immunoSEQ multiplex PCR, and TCRdb kept only the in-frame ones, dropping some. The sample shows 60,000 to 70,000 clones, 65% to 90% of them seen only once. The sequenced sample was peripheral blood. The receptors originated from a man older than 75 with acute or convalescent COVID-19. The CDR3 runs from the conserved cysteine through the conserved F or W. Each record gives: V gene, J gene, D gene, clone size, CDR3 protein, CDR3 DNA. D genes are given only for firm matches. Some rows have no size entry. The others give once, few or many, or a class for an expanded clone.

V: TRBV24-1; J: TRBJ2-1; D: NA; size: NA; CDR3: CATSDAGGASLGGRAIDEQFF; DNA: TGTGCCACCAGTGACGCAGGGGGCGCGTCCCTCGGGGGGAGGGCCATCGATGAGCAGTTCTTC
V: TRBV7-2; J: TRBJ1-4; D: NA; size: NA; CDR3: CASSLVQGTGEKLFF; DNA: TGTGCCAGCAGCTTAGTTCAGGGGACGGGGGAAAAACTGTTTTTT
V: TRBV3-1/TRBV3-2; J: TRBJ1-3; D: TRBD1; size: NA; CDR3: CASSPGQHPGNTIYF; DNA: TGTGCCAGCAGCCCGGGACAGCACCCTGGAAACACCATATATTTT
V: TRBV5-1; J: TRBJ1-1; D: TRBD1; size: NA; CDR3: CASSPSPGTGEAFF; DNA: TGCGCCAGCAGCCCCAGTCCCGGGACAGGGGAAGCTTTCTTT
V: TRBV7-6; J: TRBJ2-3; D: TRBD1; size: NA; CDR3: CASSVGGATASDTQYF; DNA: TGTGCCAGCAGCGTAGGGGGCGCGACGGCTTCAGATACGCAGTATTTT
V: TRBV11-3; J: TRBJ2-7; D: NA; size: NA; CDR3: CASSHDYRDEQYF; DNA: TGTGCCAGCAGCCACGATTACAGGGACGAGCAGTACTTC
V: TRBV14; J: TRBJ2-7; D: NA; size: NA; CDR3: CASSQVPGEVQYF; DNA: TGTGCCAGCAGCCAAGTCCCCGGTGAAGTGCAGTACTTC
V: TRBV19; J: TRBJ1-1; D: NA; size: NA; CDR3: CASSSRQELGTEAFF; DNA: TGTGCCAGTAGTTCTCGACAGGAACTCGGCACTGAAGCTTTCTTT
V: TRBV10-1; J: TRBJ2-5; D: TRBD2; size: NA; CDR3: CASSDGGFGTSGREYQETQYF; DNA: TGCGCCAGCAGTGATGGAGGTTTCGGGACTAGCGGGAGGGAATACCAAGAGACCCAGTACTTC
V: TRBV5-6; J: TRBJ1-1; D: TRBD1; size: NA; CDR3: CASSPGGGQTEAFF; DNA: TGTGCCAGCAGCCCAGGGGGCGGCCAAACTGAAGCTTTCTTT
V: TRBV2; J: TRBJ2-2; D: NA; size: NA; CDR3: CASSVHRGTNTGELFF; DNA: TGTGCCAGCAGTGTCCATCGGGGAACCAACACCGGGGAGCTGTTTTTT
V: TRBV28; J: TRBJ2-2; D: NA; size: NA; CDR3: CASRRSGTMNTGELFF; DNA: TGTGCCAGCAGGCGTTCCGGGACAATGAACACCGGGGAGCTGTTTTTT
V: TRBV14; J: TRBJ2-1; D: NA; size: NA; CDR3: CASSQLTRHEQFF; DNA: TGTGCCAGCAGCCAACTAACTAGACATGAGCAGTTCTTC
V: TRBV10-3; J: TRBJ2-4; D: TRBD2; size: NA; CDR3: CAISESSGRFNIQYF; DNA: TGTGCCATCAGTGAGTCGAGCGGGAGATTCAACATTCAGTACTTC
V: TRBV12-3/TRBV12-4; J: TRBJ1-2; D: NA; size: NA; CDR3: CASSLRADYGYTF; DNA: TGTGCCAGCAGTTTGAGGGCGGACTATGGCTACACCTTC
V: TRBV4-1; J: TRBJ1-1; D: NA; size: NA; CDR3: CASSQIWGGNTEAFF; DNA: TGCGCCAGCAGCCAAATATGGGGGGGGAACACTGAAGCTTTCTTT
V: TRBV3-1/TRBV3-2; J: TRBJ2-5; D: TRBD2; size: NA; CDR3: CASRTRGAQETQYF; DNA: TGTGCCAGCAGGACGCGGGGGGCCCAAGAGACCCAGTACTTC
V: TRBV6-5; J: TRBJ2-3; D: NA; size: NA; CDR3: CASSYGQKDTQYF; DNA: TGTGCCAGCAGTTACGGCCAGAAAGATACGCAGTATTTT
V: TRBV15; J: TRBJ2-1; D: NA; size: NA; CDR3: CATSPQGNEQFF; DNA: TGTGCCACCAGCCCACAGGGCAATGAGCAGTTCTTC
V: TRBV6-2/TRBV6-3; J: TRBJ2-7; D: TRBD1; size: once; CDR3: CASSYLGTGVDEQYF; DNA: TGTGCCAGCAGTTACCTAGGGACAGGGGTTGACGAGCAGTACTTC
V: TRBV3-1/TRBV3-2; J: TRBJ1-1; D: NA; size: few; CDR3: CASSQAGAGDTEAFF; DNA: TGTGCCAGCAGCCAGGCCGGAGCGGGTGACACTGAAGCTTTCTTT
V: TRBV7-9; J: TRBJ2-7; D: NA; size: NA; CDR3: CASSPRGGRVDEQYF; DNA: TGTGCCAGCAGCCCGAGGGGGGGGCGAGTCGACGAGCAGTACTTC
V: TRBV27; J: TRBJ2-7; D: TRBD1; size: once; CDR3: CASSPRYRGEQYF; DNA: TGTGCCAGCAGTCCTAGGTACAGGGGCGAGCAGTACTTC
V: TRBV12-3/TRBV12-4; J: TRBJ1-2; D: TRBD1; size: NA; CDR3: CASSFRDSYGYTF; DNA: TGTGCCAGCAGTTTTCGGGACAGCTATGGCTACACCTTC
V: TRBV12-5; J: TRBJ2-3; D: TRBD2; size: NA; CDR3: CASDKGLAKTDTQYF; DNA: TGTGCTAGTGACAAAGGACTAGCGAAAACAGATACGCAGTATTTT
V: TRBV19; J: TRBJ2-2; D: NA; size: NA; CDR3: CASSMEGNTGELFF; DNA: TGTGCCAGTAGTATGGAGGGGAACACCGGGGAGCTGTTTTTT
V: TRBV27; J: TRBJ1-2; D: NA; size: few; CDR3: CASGWGRRAYGYTF; DNA: TGTGCCAGCGGGTGGGGCAGGAGAGCCTATGGCTACACCTTC
V: TRBV2; J: TRBJ1-2; D: NA; size: once; CDR3: CASQRGARGYTF; DNA: TGTGCCAGTCAGCGGGGGGCGCGCGGCTACACCTTC
V: TRBV19; J: TRBJ1-5; D: NA; size: NA; CDR3: CASNGAGRWNQPQHF; DNA: TGTGCCAGTAACGGGGCAGGGAGGTGGAATCAGCCCCAGCATTTT
V: TRBV19; J: TRBJ2-2; D: NA; size: few; CDR3: CASIGRSNTGELFF; DNA: TGTGCCAGTATTGGGAGGTCGAACACCGGGGAGCTGTTTTTT
V: TRBV6-5; J: TRBJ2-5; D: TRBD1; size: NA; CDR3: CASRITGGYGETQYF; DNA: TGTGCCAGCAGGATAACAGGGGGCTATGGGGAGACCCAGTACTTC